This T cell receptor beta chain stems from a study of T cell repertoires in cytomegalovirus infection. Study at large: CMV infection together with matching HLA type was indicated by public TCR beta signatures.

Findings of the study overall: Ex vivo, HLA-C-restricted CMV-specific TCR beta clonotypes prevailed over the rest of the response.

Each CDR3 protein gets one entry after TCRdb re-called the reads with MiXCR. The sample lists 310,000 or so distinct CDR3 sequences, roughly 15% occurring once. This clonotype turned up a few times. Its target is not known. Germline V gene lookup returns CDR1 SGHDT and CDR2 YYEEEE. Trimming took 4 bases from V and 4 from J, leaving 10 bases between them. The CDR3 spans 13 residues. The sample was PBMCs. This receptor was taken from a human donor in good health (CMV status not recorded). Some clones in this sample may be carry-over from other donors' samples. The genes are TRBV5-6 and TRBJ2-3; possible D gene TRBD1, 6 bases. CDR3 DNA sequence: TGTGCCAGCAGCGGCGCAGGGGCAGATACGCAGTATTTT. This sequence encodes CASSGAGADTQYF. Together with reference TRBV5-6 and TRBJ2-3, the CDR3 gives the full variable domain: DAGVTQSPTHLIKTRGQQVTLRCSPKSGHDTVSWYQQALGQGPQFIFQYYEEEERQRGNFPDRFSGHQFPNYSSELNVNALLLGDSALYLCASSGAGADTQYFGPGTRLTVL.